These 2 T cell receptor beta chains came from one sample sequenced in a study of T cell changes during pregnancy in multiple sclerosis (dated by TCRdb to between 2018 and 2021). The receptor library was made with the immunoSEQ multiplex PCR assay. TCRdb carries this immuneACCESS record with in-frame sequences only. Its versions omit some clonotypes, under half of them owing to an unresolved V gene in the studies checked, with the rest unexplained. The sample profile shows over 55,000 clones; 90% to 95% of them were found once. Of the sample, about 3% falls within the top ten clones. Specimen: CD8+ T cells from peripheral blood mononuclear cells, collected in the third trimester of pregnancy. These receptors were collected from a female donor with multiple sclerosis, enrolled in a pregnancy study.

DNA of the CDR3: TGTGCCAGCAGCTCGGGCACAGATACGCAGTATTTT. It translates to CASSSGTDTQYF. The genes are TRBV13 and TRBJ2-3; D is unclear. The V end lost 4 bases, the J end lost 1 base, and 3 bases lay between the germline ends. The CDR3 is made up of 12 amino acids. Germline V gene lookup returns CDR1 PRHDT and CDR2 FYEKMQ (reference sequence).

The chain links TRBV13 to TRBJ1-2; tentatively, D is TRBD1 (5 bases). Germline V lookup: CDR1 PRHDT, CDR2 FYEKMQ (reference sequence). This CDR3 contains 17 residues. Trimming removed 2 bases at V and 8 bases at J, with 24 bases between. CDR3 bases: TGTGCCAGCAGCTTACTATTTGGCTGGGGGGGTGAGAGGGGCTACACCTTC. Translation: CASSLLFGWGGERGYTF.